This is a list of T cell receptor beta chains from one sample in a study of shared clonotypes between healthy human individuals. The protocol was immunoSEQ multiplex PCR, while the TCRdb copy is restricted to in-frame clones and leaves out a portion. The table records a few million clones, about 90% of them present only once. Sequenced input: naive CD4+ T cells from PBMCs. The receptors here all came from a man between 18 and 29 years old in good health. Some clones in this sample may be carry-over from other donors' samples. CDR3s include the opening cysteine and the closing phenylalanine or tryptophan. The D gene is left open where the match is weak. Part of the rows lack a size; the others show once, few, many or a class for expanded clones.

TRBV4-2	TRBJ2-7	NA	NA	13	TGTGCCAGCAGCTCCCGGTTGGGTGACGAGCAGTACTTC	CASSSRLGDEQYF
TRBV10-3	TRBJ2-3	NA	NA	15	TGTGCCATCAGGGGGGACGGTACTAGCACAGATACGCAGTATTTT	CAIRGDGTSTDTQYF
TRBV6-1	TRBJ1-5	NA	NA	14	TGTGCCAGCATTACCAGCTATAGCAATCAGCCCCAGCATTTT	CASITSYSNQPQHF
TRBV6-1	TRBJ1-1	NA	NA	11	TGTGCCAGTATCCGGGACCCTGAAGCTTTCTTT	CASIRDPEAFF
TRBV5-1	TRBJ1-2	NA	NA	14	TGCGCCAGCAGCTTGGCTCAGGGATCGAGTGGCTACACCTTC	CASSLAQGSSGYTF
TRBV19	TRBJ1-1	NA	NA	11	TGTGCCAGTCAGACAGGCACTGAAGCTTTCTTT	CASQTGTEAFF
TRBV5-5	TRBJ2-5	TRBD2	NA	16	TGTGCCAGCAGCGCTGCTAGCGGGAGGGCCCTGGAGACCCAGTACTTC	CASSAASGRALETQYF
TRBV28	TRBJ2-7	NA	NA	15	TGTGCCAGTCTTAGGTCGAGGGGGGCTTCCTACGAGCAGTACTTC	CASLRSRGASYEQYF
TRBV29-1	TRBJ1-2	NA	NA	19	TGCAGCGTTGAAGAAGAGGTCGGGGAAGGAAATAAGATTAACTATGGCTACACCTTC	CSVEEEVGEGNKINYGYTF
TRBV5-5	TRBJ1-1	NA	NA	14	TGTGCCAGCAGCTTTGGGATCATGAACACTGAAGCTTTCTTT	CASSFGIMNTEAFF
TRBV28	TRBJ2-7	NA	NA	17	TGTGCCAGCAGTTTATGGAGGGGGGGGAGCGGGATTTACGAGCAGTACTTC	CASSLWRGGSGIYEQYF
TRBV4-1	TRBJ2-5	NA	NA	14	TGCGCCAGCAGCCTGACGGGCACCCAAGAGACCCAGTACTTC	CASSLTGTQETQYF
TRBV30	TRBJ1-2	NA	few	12	TGTGCCTGGGTAGGACAGTACTATGGCTACACCTTC	CAWVGQYYGYTF
TRBV5-1	TRBJ2-2	TRBD1	NA	16	TGCGCCAGCAGCCCGCCGGGGACAGGGCCCACCGGGGAGCTGTTTTTT	CASSPPGTGPTGELFF
TRBV5-5	TRBJ1-1	TRBD1	NA	14	TGTGCCAGCAGCTCGGACAGGGCGAACACTGAAGCTTTCTTT	CASSSDRANTEAFF
TRBV6-6	TRBJ2-5	TRBD2	NA	14	TGTGCCAGCAGTCCAGGCGGGAGAGGAGAGACCCAGTACTTC	CASSPGGRGETQYF
TRBV28	TRBJ1-1	TRBD1	NA	16	TGTGCCAGCAGTCCTGGACAGGGAAGGAGTATGACGGAAGCTTTCTTT	CASSPGQGRSMTEAFF
TRBV5-6	TRBJ2-1	TRBD2	NA	15	TGTGCCAGCAGCTTGGCTAGCGGGGGGTACAATGAGCAGTTCTTC	CASSLASGGYNEQFF
TRBV4-2	TRBJ2-7	NA	NA	13	TGTGCCAGCAGCCAAGATGGATGGGGGGAGCAGTACTTC	CASSQDGWGEQYF
TRBV5-4	TRBJ2-5	TRBD2	NA	15	TGTGCCAGCAGCTTGGGTAGCGGGGGCCAAGAGACCCAGTACTTC	CASSLGSGGQETQYF
TRBV4-1	TRBJ1-2	NA	NA	16	TGCGCCAGCACCCCCGGAGGGGCCCTCGGGGACTATGGCTACACCTTC	CASTPGGALGDYGYTF
TRBV5-1	TRBJ2-3	TRBD1	NA	17	TGCGCCAGCGGCCCGATGGACAGGGGCCTTCCCACAGATACGCAGTATTTT	CASGPMDRGLPTDTQYF
TRBV7-2	TRBJ1-3	TRBD1	NA	15	TGTGCCAGCAGTTCCTTCGTGGGACAGGAACACACCATATATTTT	CASSSFVGQEHTIYF
TRBV6-5	TRBJ2-1	NA	once	15	TGTGCCAGCAGCCCCCAGGCCTTTTCCTACAATGAGCAGTTCTTC	CASSPQAFSYNEQFF
TRBV11-3	TRBJ1-1	NA	few	13	TGTGCCAGCAGCGGCGGGGGGAACACTGAAGCTTTCTTT	CASSGGGNTEAFF
TRBV28	TRBJ2-7	TRBD1	NA	16	TGTGCCAGCAGAACTCTGGGACAGGGGGTCTCCTACGAGCAGTACTTC	CASRTLGQGVSYEQYF
TRBV5-4	TRBJ2-7	TRBD1	NA	15	TGTGCCAGCAGCTTCCGGACAGGCCTTCCCTACGAGCAGTACTTC	CASSFRTGLPYEQYF